This T cell receptor (beta chain) was retrieved from a study of blood T cell repertoires in COVID-19. Losses at the gene ends were 5 bases for V and 3 bases for J; bases not matched to a gene: 6. CDR1 MDHEN and CDR2 SYDVKM come from the germline V gene. This CDR3 is 14 amino acids long. Clones were read by immunoSEQ multiplex PCR, and TCRdb kept only the in-frame ones, dropping some. The sample has some 300,000 clones, roughly 86% seen once. Material for sequencing was PBMCs or T cells enriched from blood (not recorded which). This TCR derives from a woman aged 25 to 39 who had recovered from COVID-19. This chain connects TRBV28 to TRBJ2-7; 8 positions match TRBD1. The chain's CDR3 is CASSRTGTHYEQYF. The CDR3 region has the DNA TGTGCCAGCAGTCGGACAGGGACCCACTACGAGCAGTACTTC.